The T cell receptor beta chain described here comes from a study of cytomegalovirus exposure and HLA in healthy donors. Donors were nominally healthy when sampled, though unrecorded immune exposures were likely. Germline V CDR1 and CDR2: SGDLS, YYNGEE. The CDR3 sequence is 16 residues long. The PCR had 60 Vbeta and 13 Jbeta primers. Original processing notes: A follow-up analysis tallied about 88 million unique TCR beta chains, roughly 11 million shared. Produced via immunoSEQ multiplex PCR; TCRdb's table is partial and in-frame only. The V and J calls and clone size come from that table; D and trimming were worked out from the DNA. The repertoire holds about 180,000 clones, 79% seen once, with 0.69% in the top ten. As to this clone: Its specificity is not known.

Study-level results: The HLA-A and HLA-B alleles of most subjects were reportedly predicted accurately from TCR beta sequences.

The gene calls are TRBV9 and TRBJ2-5, with 7 bases identical to TRBD1. Gene TRBJ2-7 matches the end of the DNA better, so the J call may be wrong. This TCR derives from a woman in her thirties or forties in good health and CMV-seronegative. Sequenced: PBMCs. Here the CDR3 reads CASSVDQGVSSYEQYF. CDR3 sequence (DNA): TGTGCCAGCAGCGTAGATCAGGGGGTGAGCTCCTACGAGCAGTACTTC.